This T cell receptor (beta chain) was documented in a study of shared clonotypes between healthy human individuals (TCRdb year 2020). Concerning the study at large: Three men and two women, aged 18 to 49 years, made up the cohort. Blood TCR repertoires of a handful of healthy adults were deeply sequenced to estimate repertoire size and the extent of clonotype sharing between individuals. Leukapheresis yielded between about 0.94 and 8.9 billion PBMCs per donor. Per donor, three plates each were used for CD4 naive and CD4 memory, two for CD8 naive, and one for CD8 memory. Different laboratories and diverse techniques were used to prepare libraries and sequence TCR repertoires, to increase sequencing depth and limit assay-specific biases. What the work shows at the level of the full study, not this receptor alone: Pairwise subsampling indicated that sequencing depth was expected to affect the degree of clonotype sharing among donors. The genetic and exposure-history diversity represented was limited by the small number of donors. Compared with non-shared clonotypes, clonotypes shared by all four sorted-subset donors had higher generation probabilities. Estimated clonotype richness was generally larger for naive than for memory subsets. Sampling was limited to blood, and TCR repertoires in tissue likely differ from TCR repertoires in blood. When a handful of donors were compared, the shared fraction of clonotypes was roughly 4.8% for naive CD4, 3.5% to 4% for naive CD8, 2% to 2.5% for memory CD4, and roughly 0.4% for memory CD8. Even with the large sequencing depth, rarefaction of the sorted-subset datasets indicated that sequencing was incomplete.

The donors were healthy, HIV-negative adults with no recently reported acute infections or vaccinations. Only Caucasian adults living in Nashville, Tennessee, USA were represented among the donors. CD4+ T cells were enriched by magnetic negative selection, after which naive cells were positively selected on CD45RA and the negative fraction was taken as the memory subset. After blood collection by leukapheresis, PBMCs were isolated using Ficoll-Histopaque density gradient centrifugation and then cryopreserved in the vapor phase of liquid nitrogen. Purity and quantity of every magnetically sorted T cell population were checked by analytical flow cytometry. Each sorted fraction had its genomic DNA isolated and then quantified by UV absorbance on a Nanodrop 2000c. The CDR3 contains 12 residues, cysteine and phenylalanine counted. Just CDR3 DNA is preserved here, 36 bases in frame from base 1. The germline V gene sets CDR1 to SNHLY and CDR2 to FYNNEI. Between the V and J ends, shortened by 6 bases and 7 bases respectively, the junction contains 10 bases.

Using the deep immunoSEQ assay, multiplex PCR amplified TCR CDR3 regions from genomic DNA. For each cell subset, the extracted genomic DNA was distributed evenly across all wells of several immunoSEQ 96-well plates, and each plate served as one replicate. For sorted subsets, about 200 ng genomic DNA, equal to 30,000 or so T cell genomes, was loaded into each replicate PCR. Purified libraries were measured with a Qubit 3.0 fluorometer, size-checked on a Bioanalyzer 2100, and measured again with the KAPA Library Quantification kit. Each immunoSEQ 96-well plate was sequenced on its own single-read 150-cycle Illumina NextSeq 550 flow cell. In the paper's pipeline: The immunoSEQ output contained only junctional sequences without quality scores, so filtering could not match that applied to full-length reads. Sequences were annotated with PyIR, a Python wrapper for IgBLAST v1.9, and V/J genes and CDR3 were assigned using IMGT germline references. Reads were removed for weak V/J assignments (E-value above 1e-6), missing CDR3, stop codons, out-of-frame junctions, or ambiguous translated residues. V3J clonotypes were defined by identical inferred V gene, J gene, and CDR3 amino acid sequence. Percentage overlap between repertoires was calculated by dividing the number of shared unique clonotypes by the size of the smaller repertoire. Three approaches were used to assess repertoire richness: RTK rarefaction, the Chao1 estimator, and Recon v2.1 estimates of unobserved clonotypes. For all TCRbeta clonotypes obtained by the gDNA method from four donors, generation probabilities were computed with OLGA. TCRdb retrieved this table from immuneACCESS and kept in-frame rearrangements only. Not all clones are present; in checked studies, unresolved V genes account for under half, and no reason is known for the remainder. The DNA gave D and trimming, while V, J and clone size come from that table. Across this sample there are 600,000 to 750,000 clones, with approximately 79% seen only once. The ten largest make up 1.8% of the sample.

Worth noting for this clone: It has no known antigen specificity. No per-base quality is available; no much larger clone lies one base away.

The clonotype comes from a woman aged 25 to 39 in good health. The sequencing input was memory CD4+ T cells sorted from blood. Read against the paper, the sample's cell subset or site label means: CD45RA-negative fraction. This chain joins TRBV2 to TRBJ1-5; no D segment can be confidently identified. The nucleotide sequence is TGTGCCAGCAGCTACGGGAAACAGCCCCAGCATTTT. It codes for CASSYGKQPQHF.